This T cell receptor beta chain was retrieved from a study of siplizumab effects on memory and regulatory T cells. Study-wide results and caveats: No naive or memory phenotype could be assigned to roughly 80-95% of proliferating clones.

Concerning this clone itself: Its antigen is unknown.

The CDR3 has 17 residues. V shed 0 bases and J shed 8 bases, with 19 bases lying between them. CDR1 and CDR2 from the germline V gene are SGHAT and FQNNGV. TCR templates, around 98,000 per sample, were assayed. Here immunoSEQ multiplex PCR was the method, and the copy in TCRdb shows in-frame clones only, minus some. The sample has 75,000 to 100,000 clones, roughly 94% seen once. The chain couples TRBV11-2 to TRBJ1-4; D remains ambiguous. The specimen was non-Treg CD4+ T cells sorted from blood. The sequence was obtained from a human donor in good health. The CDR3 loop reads CASSLDPKRAFLEKLFF. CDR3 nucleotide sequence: TGTGCCAGCAGCTTAGATCCGAAAAGGGCCTTTTTGGAAAAACTGTTTTTT.